This T cell receptor beta chain is from a study of Graves' ophthalmopathy and Graves' hyperthyroidism. Study-wide background: The collection of peripheral blood took place at initial diagnosis, before any treatment.

Amplification from RNA transcripts yielded the TCR beta CDR3 regions. A first-round RT-PCR used HTBI primers, followed by a second-round multiplex PCR. TCRdb re-derived calls from the multiplex PCR reads in MiXCR, one entry per CDR3 protein. The sample includes 170,000 or so distinct CDR3 sequences, under 40% of them seen just once. Study-level results: Blood also held most thyroid clonotypes expanded above 0.001 frequency.

Trimming removed 2 bases at V and 2 bases at J, with 10 bases between. From germline, CDR1 is MDHEN and CDR2 SYDVKM. The CDR3 is made up of 15 amino acids. PBMCs were isolated from an approximately 9.4 ml sample of fresh peripheral blood. This clonotype showed up many times. Antigen: not known. The chain joins TRBV28 to TRBJ1-5, with unresolved D. What was sequenced was peripheral blood. The clonotype comes from a woman aged 40 to 50 with Graves' ophthalmopathy. DNA for the CDR3: TGTGCCAGCAGTTTAAACAGCCTTGGCAATCAGCCCCAGCATTTT. This sequence encodes CASSLNSLGNQPQHF.